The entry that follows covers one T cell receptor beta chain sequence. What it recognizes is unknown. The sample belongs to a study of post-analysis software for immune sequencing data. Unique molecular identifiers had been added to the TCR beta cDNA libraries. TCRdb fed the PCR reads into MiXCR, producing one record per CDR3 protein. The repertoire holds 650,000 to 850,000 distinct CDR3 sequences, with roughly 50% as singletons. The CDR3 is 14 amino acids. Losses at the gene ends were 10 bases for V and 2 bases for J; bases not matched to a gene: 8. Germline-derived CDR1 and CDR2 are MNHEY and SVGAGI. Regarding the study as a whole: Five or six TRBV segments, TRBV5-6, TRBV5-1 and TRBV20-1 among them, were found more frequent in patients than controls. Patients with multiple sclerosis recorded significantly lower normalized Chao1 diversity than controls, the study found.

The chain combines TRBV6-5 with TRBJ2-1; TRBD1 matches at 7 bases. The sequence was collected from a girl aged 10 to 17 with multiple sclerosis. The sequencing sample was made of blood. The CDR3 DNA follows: TGTGCCACTAAGGGGGCAGGGACCTACAATGAGCAGTTCTTC. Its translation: CATKGAGTYNEQFF.